This T cell receptor beta chain was documented in a study of blood T cell repertoires in COVID-19 (dated by TCRdb to 2019 to 2021). In the study overall: Samples from collaborators originated in the United States, Italy and Spain and spanned both the acute and convalescent phases of COVID-19. The material from the prospective study consisted of cDNA or gDNA derived from T cells, B-cell-depleted T cells, or PBMCs. The dataset comprised deeply sampled blood TCRbeta repertoires from subjects exposed to, actively infected with, or recovered from COVID-19. A freely available public database, intended as a resource for researchers studying the immune response to SARS-CoV-2, is where the repertoires were released. The samples were drawn from the first 160 participants of the ongoing ImmuneRACE study and from about 1,200 subjects provided by 6 global collaborators. Nearly every sample came with metadata listing a de-identified subject ID, COVID-19 status, age in years and sex. Where HLA class I and class II types were available, the types were taken from metadata supplied by the sample provider, not from assay-based typing.

The germline V end is reduced by 5 bases and the J end by 10 bases; junction bases left unmatched: 14. The germline V gene supplies CDR1 SQVTM and CDR2 ANQGSEA. Its CDR3 holds 15 amino acids, cysteine through phenylalanine. Solely the CDR3 DNA is kept, with 45 bases framed from the first base. Here is what the overall study found, with its caveats: How much clinical and demographic metadata was included differed by source and by participant, and the metadata was provided uncurated.

Collaborating institutions collected whole blood in K2EDTA tubes following their own protocols. For TCRbeta analysis, collaborators shipped samples in one of three forms: frozen whole blood, isolated PBMCs, or DNA extracted from either of those sample types. A note on this clone: No antigen is known for it. Qualities for individual bases were not recorded, and no much larger clone is one base off.

TCRbeta CDR3 regions were amplified from genomic DNA by means of the immunoSEQ Assay, a bias-controlled multiplex PCR. Per the original workflow: Nucleated cell counts per sample were estimated from amplification of reference gene primers within the assay. Sequence reads were collapsed and filtered to measure the absolute abundance of every unique TCRbeta CDR3 rearrangement. For each sample, productive Simpson clonality was calculated by taking the square root of Simpson's diversity index across productive rearrangements. The clones in this table, taken by TCRdb from immuneACCESS, are in-frame only. Not every clone is retained; where verified, under half of the shortfall comes from an unresolved V gene, and the cause of the rest is unknown. Clonal size and the V and J genes are those of that table, whereas D and trimming came from the DNA. Across this sample there are a few hundred thousand clones, with approximately 87% seen only once. 5.5% to 6.5% of the sample lies in the top ten.

The sequence was obtained from a man aged 55 to 70 with acute or convalescent COVID-19. The chain is made from TRBV29-1 and TRBJ2-1; 10 bases in the middle match TRBD2. Sequenced material: peripheral blood. The DNA sequence is given as TGCAGCGTTCAACGGGTAGCGGGAGGTATCGGCGAGCAGTTCTTC. Translated, it gives CSVQRVAGGIGEQFF.